Listed here are 8 T cell receptor beta chains from one sample, sequenced in a study of cytotoxic CD8 clonotypes in ibrutinib-treated CLL. Data came from immunoSEQ multiplex PCR; TCRdb stores just in-frame clones and leaves some out. The table records 130,000 or so clones, 70% to 80% of them present only once. The sequenced sample was PBMCs, obtained after 12 months of ibrutinib treatment. The receptors here all came from a human donor with chronic lymphocytic leukemia.

The chain has TRBV18 and TRBJ1-2; 7 nucleotides match TRBD1. V lost 2 bases, J lost 4 bases, and 13 bases stayed unmatched. CDR1 and CDR2 from the germline V gene are KGHSH and LQKENI. The CDR3 runs 17 residues. DNA for the CDR3: TGTGCCAGCTCACCAGGCCCGACAGGGACGCTTGGCTATGGCTACACCTTC. Protein sequence: CASSPGPTGTLGYGYTF.

This chain joins TRBV10-1 and TRBJ2-2; 9 positions agree with TRBD2. The CDR3 contains 14 residues. Germline V gene sequence: CDR1 WNHNN, CDR2 SYGVQD (reference sequence). The V gene end was trimmed by 9 bases and the J gene end by 2 bases; junction bases not matched to a gene: 4. CDR3 amino acids: CASKTSGNTGELFF. CDR3 nucleotide sequence: TGCGCCAGTAAGACTAGCGGCAACACCGGGGAGCTGTTTTTT.

CDR3 sequence reads: CASSSNSQLNYGYTF. The CDR3 nucleotides read TGCGCCAGCAGCTCAAACAGCCAGCTTAACTATGGCTACACCTTC. The chain is built from TRBV4-1 and TRBJ1-2; D is ambiguous. Per the germline V gene, CDR1 is MGHRA and CDR2 is YSYEKL. The CDR3 contains 15 residues. Trimming took 5 bases from V and 1 from J, leaving 14 bases between them.

The rearrangement uses TRBV7-9 and TRBJ2-1, with TRBD2 identical over 10 bases. V gave up 5 bases and J gave up 2 bases; unmatched junction bases: 3. CDR3 length: 15 residues. Germline V gene data show CDR1 as SEHNR and CDR2 as FQNEAQ (reference sequence). The CDR3 DNA is TGTGCCAGCAGCCGCAGCGGGAGGGCCTACAATGAGCAGTTCTTC. Its protein is CASSRSGRAYNEQFF. The full variable domain, completed using reference TRBV7-9 and TRBJ2-1, is DTGVSQNPRHKITKRGQNVTFRCDPISEHNRLYWYRQTLGQGPEFLTYFQNEAQLEKSRLLSDRFSAERPKGSFSTLEIQRTEQGDSAMYLCASSRSGRAYNEQFFGPGTRLTVL.

The chain combines TRBV4-3 with TRBJ2-7; D is perhaps TRBD1 (5 bases). This CDR3 comprises 16 residues. Deletions cut 1 base from V and 3 bases from J, with 16 bases between. Germline V gives CDR1 LGHNA, CDR2 YSLEER. The CDR3 spells CASSQGLAGQFYEQYF. CDR3 nucleotides: TGCGCCAGCAGCCAAGGATTGGCAGGGCAATTCTACGAGCAGTACTTC.

J is TRBJ2-5 and V is TRBV19; perhaps TRBD1 as D (6 bases). Per the germline V gene, CDR1 is LNHDA and CDR2 is SQIVND (reference sequence). The CDR3 covers 13 residues. V lost 3 bases, J lost 5 bases, and 10 bases lay in between. The CDR3 sequence: CASSMNTGETQYF. CDR3 sequence (DNA): TGTGCCAGTAGTATGAATACAGGGGAGACCCAGTACTTC.

The gene calls are TRBV5-4 and TRBJ1-1; D ambiguous. The CDR3 is made up of 16 amino acids. Germline V lookup: CDR1 SGHNT, CDR2 YYREEE (reference sequence). V lost 0 bases, J lost 0 bases, and 12 bases lay in between. CDR3 DNA: TGTGCCAGCAGCTTGGCCGGCCGCTTAATGAACACTGAAGCTTTCTTT. Its translation is CASSLAGRLMNTEAFF.

V usage is TRBV13 and J usage is TRBJ2-1; a possible D gene is TRBD2 (5 bases). Germline V gene data show CDR1 as PRHDT and CDR2 as FYEKMQ (reference sequence). Trimming removed 0 bases at V and 2 bases at J, with 5 bases between. The CDR3 contains 14 residues. The CDR3 spells CASSLGSAYNEQFF. The CDR3 region has the DNA TGTGCCAGCAGCTTAGGTAGCGCCTACAATGAGCAGTTCTTC. Together with reference TRBV13 and TRBJ2-1, the CDR3 gives the full variable domain: AAGVIQSPRHLIKEKRETATLKCYPIPRHDTVYWYQQGPGQDPQFLISFYEKMQSDKGSIPDRFSAQQFSDYHSELNMSSLELGDSALYFCASSLGSAYNEQFFGPGTRLTVL.